The table lists the clone carrying this T cell receptor beta chain with many counts. Its antigen is not identified. This CDR3 is 12 amino acids long. V lost 0 bases, J lost 6 bases, and 5 bases lay in between. The V gene's germline CDR1 is WSHSY and CDR2 SAAADI. These data belong to a study of read filtering for tumor transcriptome and immune sequencing. Study-wide findings and caveats: Compared with RNA-seq, IR-seq gave much higher clonotype depth and reliability.

The library was built from 400 to 500 ng RNA with molecular barcoded adaptors for alpha/delta and beta/gamma chains. In TCRdb, the reads were re-called with MiXCR into one record per CDR3 protein. The table includes fewer than 30,000 distinct CDR3 sequences, about 20% detected once. The origin of this receptor is a donor aged 40 or older with multiple myeloma. The chain has TRBV10-2 and TRBJ2-5; the D is unclear. Sample: a population of CD138-negative cells sorted from bone marrow. The CDR3 region has the DNA TGCGCCAGCAGTGAGTCGTCGCAGACCCAGTACTTC. Amino acids: CASSESSQTQYF.